The entry below describes one TCR beta chain. The source of the sample is a study of blood T cell repertoires in COVID-19. Study-level background: The origin of the acute and convalescent COVID-19 samples was the United States, Italy and Spain.

This CDR3 has 14 amino acids. Germline values: CDR1 MNHEY, CDR2 SVGAGI. V gave up 8 bases and J gave up 7 bases, with 21 bases separating them. Participant age was roughly 18 to 90 years, and participants resided in roughly 25 US areas. Clinical history reported by participants formed the basis on which cohorts were assigned. Participants classified as exposed had met a COVID-19 case within 2 weeks before study entry. Only in-frame clones appear in the TCRdb table, and some are missing; sequencing was by immunoSEQ multiplex PCR. Here the sample spans 200,000 to 250,000 clones, roughly 88% being singletons.

This TCR was sampled from a woman aged 25 to 45 who had been exposed to COVID-19. This sequence joins TRBV6-5 and TRBJ2-7, with a tentative D call TRBD1 (6 bases). Sequenced sample: PBMCs or T cells enriched from blood (not recorded which). The CDR3 loop is CASLGAANTGEQYF. The CDR3 DNA is TGTGCCAGCTTGGGGGCAGCCAATACGGGTGAGCAGTACTTC.